These T cell receptor beta chains were read from a single sample in a study of CD8 T cells in ankylosing spondylitis. TCRdb reprocessed the 5' RACE reads with MiXCR, giving one entry per CDR3 protein. The sample has under 300,000 distinct CDR3 sequences, about 18% seen once. The sample was blood, either unsorted or a sorted T cell fraction (not recorded which). These receptors were collected from a male donor with ankylosing spondylitis or in good health (not recorded which). The CDR3 runs from the conserved cysteine through the conserved F or W. A D gene is named only where the DNA matches it firmly. Clone size appears in some rows only: once, few, many, or a class for an expanded clone.

clone_size	v_call	j_call	d_call	cdr3_aa	cdr3_nt
-	TRBV29-1	TRBJ2-7	TRBD2	CSVARGGEQYF	TGCAGCGTTGCTCGGGGGGGCGAGCAGTACTTC
-	TRBV4-1	TRBJ2-7	TRBD2	CASSQAGGATYEQYF	TGCGCCAGCAGCCAGGCCGGGGGGGCTACCTACGAGCAGTACTTC
few	TRBV5-1	TRBJ2-1	-	CASSSDFSNEQFF	TGCGCCAGCAGCTCGGACTTTTCCAATGAGCAGTTCTTC
-	TRBV4-3	TRBJ1-2	-	CASSQGGPAGYDYGYTF	TGCGCCAGCAGCCAAGGGGGCCCTGCAGGGTATGACTATGGCTACACCTTC
few	TRBV4-3	TRBJ2-1	TRBD2	CASSQEAGYAIGSYNEQFF	TGCGCCAGCAGCCAAGAAGCGGGATATGCTATCGGGTCCTACAATGAGCAGTTCTTC
-	TRBV10-3	TRBJ2-5	TRBD2	CAISEWTSAIQETQYF	TGTGCCATCAGTGAGTGGACTAGCGCTATACAAGAGACCCAGTACTTC
few	TRBV29-1	TRBJ2-3	-	CSVEAFRDIFFTSTDTQYF	TGCAGCGTCGAAGCATTCCGGGATATCTTTTTCACTAGCACAGATACGCAGTATTTT
-	TRBV7-8	TRBJ2-4	TRBD2	CASSLGGLAGLAKNIQYF	TGTGCCAGCAGCTTAGGGGGACTAGCGGGACTAGCCAAAAACATTCAGTACTTC
few	TRBV20-1	TRBJ1-5	-	CSARDLGGGQPQHF	TGCAGTGCTAGAGATCTGGGAGGTGGTCAGCCCCAGCATTTT
many	TRBV6-5	TRBJ2-2	-	CASSYLSFSTGELFF	TGTGCCAGCAGTTACCTCTCCTTCTCCACCGGGGAGCTGTTTTTT
-	TRBV5-1	TRBJ2-2	TRBD2	CASSLGTAGATGELFF	TGCGCCAGCAGCTTGGGGACAGCGGGAGCCACCGGGGAGCTGTTTTTT
-	TRBV9	TRBJ1-2	TRBD1	CASSAKGALSYGYTF	TGTGCCAGCAGCGCTAAGGGGGCTCTTAGCTATGGCTACACCTTC
-	TRBV5-6	TRBJ1-1	-	CASSLLMNTEAFF	TGTGCCAGCAGCTTGTTGATGAACACTGAAGCTTTCTTT
few	TRBV4-1	TRBJ2-1	-	CASSHRTEGADEQFF	TGCGCCAGCAGCCACCGCACGGAGGGGGCCGACGAGCAGTTCTTC
many	TRBV27	TRBJ2-7	TRBD1	CASSGGDRVYEQYF	TGTGCCAGCAGTGGGGGGGACAGGGTCTACGAGCAGTACTTC
few	TRBV29-1	TRBJ2-7	-	CSVERGQGKGEQYF	TGCAGCGTTGAACGGGGGCAGGGGAAGGGCGAGCAGTACTTC
few	TRBV29-1	TRBJ2-1	-	CSVVSEYNEQFF	TGCAGCGTTGTTAGCGAATACAATGAGCAGTTCTTC
few	TRBV7-2	TRBJ2-1	TRBD2	CASSSSLAGGQWEQFF	TGTGCCAGCAGCTCCTCACTAGCGGGAGGGCAATGGGAGCAGTTCTTC
few	TRBV4-1	TRBJ2-1	-	CASSQEYYPEQFF	TGCGCCAGCAGCCAAGAGTACTATCCTGAGCAGTTCTTC
many	TRBV27	TRBJ2-1	TRBD2	CASSLGGTYRYNEQFF	TGTGCCAGCAGTTTGGGAGGGACTTACCGCTACAATGAGCAGTTCTTC
-	TRBV12-5	TRBJ2-7	-	CASPPGGEHPEGYEQYF	TGTGCTAGCCCGCCAGGAGGAGAACACCCTGAAGGCTACGAGCAGTACTTC
-	TRBV5-1	TRBJ2-1	TRBD2	CASSLALASGSLNEQFF	TGCGCCAGCAGCTTGGCCTTGGCTAGCGGGAGTCTGAATGAGCAGTTCTTC
few	TRBV4-3	TRBJ2-5	-	CASSQEHRGAIQETQYF	TGCGCCAGCAGCCAAGAGCATCGGGGGGCTATACAAGAGACCCAGTACTTC
-	TRBV6-5	TRBJ2-1	-	CASSWGNQVNEQFF	TGTGCCAGCAGTTGGGGGAACCAAGTTAATGAGCAGTTCTTC
few	TRBV29-1	TRBJ2-7	-	CSVGGGTHSYEQCF	-
-	TRBV6-2/TRBV6-3	TRBJ2-5	TRBD1	CASRRQGTPQETQYF	TGTGCCAGCAGAAGACAGGGGACACCCCAAGAGACCCAGTACTTC
few	TRBV4-2	TRBJ1-4	-	CASSQEVGWEKLFF	TGTGCCAGCAGCCAAGAAGTAGGGTGGGAAAAACTGTTTTTT
few	TRBV28	TRBJ2-2	TRBD1	CASSVRDRGTGELFF	TGTGCCAGCAGTGTCCGGGACAGGGGAACCGGGGAGCTGTTTTTT
-	TRBV30	TRBJ2-3	-	CAWSLSADTQYF	TGTGCCTGGAGTCTCTCGGCAGATACGCAGTATTTT
few	TRBV7-9	TRBJ2-1	-	CASSARDHQYNEQFF	TGTGCCAGCAGCGCCCGGGACCACCAGTACAATGAGCAGTTCTTC
-	TRBV12-3/TRBV12-4	TRBJ1-5	TRBD1	CASSLGTGLQPLHF	TGTGCCAGCAGTTTGGGGACAGGCCTCCAGCCCCTGCATTTT
-	TRBV5-3	TRBJ2-7	-	CARSWNRWGTSYEQYF	TGTGCCAGAAGCTGGAATCGATGGGGGACCTCCTACGAGCAGTACTTC
few	TRBV5-6	TRBJ2-3	-	CASTPAQGPDTQYF	TGTGCCAGCACGCCTGCACAGGGCCCAGATACGCAGTATTTT
-	TRBV29-1	TRBJ2-1	-	CSVEWSENLFDSYNEQFF	TGCAGCGTTGAATGGTCAGAAAACTTATTCGATTCCTACAATGAGCAGTTCTTC
few	TRBV29-1	TRBJ1-5	TRBD1	CSVVGQGNNQPQHF	TGCAGCGTTGTTGGACAGGGGAACAATCAGCCCCAGCATTTT
-	TRBV14	TRBJ1-5	-	CASSLTGDNQHF	TGTGCCAGCAGCCTGACAGGAGATAACCAGCATTTT
-	TRBV28	TRBJ2-1	TRBD1	CASSDALGQGMYNEQFF	TGTGCCAGCAGTGATGCCCTCGGACAGGGAATGTACAATGAGCAGTTCTTC
few	TRBV4-1	TRBJ2-7	-	CASSQDNIRGAFSDEQYF	TGCGCCAGCAGCCAAGATAATATCAGGGGGGCGTTTTCGGACGAGCAGTACTTC
few	TRBV14	TRBJ2-5	TRBD2	CASSQETSGVQETQYF	TGTGCCAGCAGCCAAGAGACTAGCGGGGTTCAAGAGACCCAGTACTTC
-	TRBV29-1	TRBJ2-7	-	CSVVSGGSYEQYF	TGCAGCGTTGTTTCAGGCGGCTCCTACGAGCAGTACTTC
-	TRBV5-1	TRBJ2-1	TRBD2	CASSFGGGTSGSFYNEQFF	TGCGCCAGCAGCTTTGGGGGGGGGACTAGCGGGAGTTTCTACAATGAGCAGTTCTTC
-	TRBV20-1	TRBJ1-1	-	CSARVVTEAFF	TGCAGTGCTAGAGTCGTCACTGAAGCTTTCTTT
-	TRBV10-2	TRBJ2-1	-	CASSEYSEWDEQFF	TGCGCCAGCAGTGAGTACTCCGAGTGGGATGAGCAGTTCTTC
-	TRBV10-3	TRBJ2-5	TRBD1	CAISDKSKGQGMETQYF	TGTGCCATCAGTGATAAGTCGAAGGGACAGGGGATGGAGACCCAGTACTTC
-	TRBV4-1	TRBJ2-3	TRBD2	CASSQEVAGRMDTQYF	TGCGCCAGCAGCCAAGAGGTAGCGGGACGAATGGATACGCAGTATTTT
few	TRBV29-1	TRBJ1-2	TRBD1	CSVAGQGMRGYTF	TGCAGCGTTGCGGGACAGGGGATGCGAGGCTACACCTTC
-	TRBV9	TRBJ2-1	TRBD1	CASSVAATGWDEQFF	TGTGCCAGCAGCGTAGCTGCGACAGGGTGGGATGAGCAGTTCTTC
-	TRBV9	TRBJ2-3	-	CASSPFGSGADTQYF	TGTGCCAGCAGCCCGTTCGGGAGTGGGGCAGATACGCAGTATTTT